The rows below give T cell receptor beta chains drawn from one sample of a study of cytomegalovirus exposure and HLA in healthy donors. Generated by immunoSEQ multiplex PCR, the TCRdb table keeps only in-frame clones and is missing some. The repertoire holds around 200,000 clones, about 80% seen once, with about 2.5% in the top ten. Sequenced: PBMCs. The receptor source for this set is a woman in her fifties or sixties in good health and CMV-seropositive. CDR3s include the opening cysteine and the closing phenylalanine or tryptophan. The order of the fields is CDR3 protein, CDR3 DNA, V gene, D gene, J gene, clone size. The D gene is left open where the match is weak. Only part of the rows carry a size: once, few, many, or a class if the clone is expanded.

cdr3_aa: CASSPSTGRRGYTF
cdr3_nt: TGCGCCAGCAGCCCAAGTACGGGTCGGCGTGGCTACACCTTC
v_call: TRBV5-1
d_call: .
j_call: TRBJ1-2
clone_size: .

cdr3_aa: CASSRIAGETQYF
cdr3_nt: TGTGCCAGTAGTAGGATCGCGGGGGAGACCCAGTACTTC
v_call: TRBV19
d_call: .
j_call: TRBJ2-5
clone_size: .

cdr3_aa: CASSYVSQDSYEQYF
cdr3_nt: TGTGCCAGCAGTTACGTCTCGCAGGACTCCTACGAGCAGTACTTC
v_call: TRBV6-5
d_call: .
j_call: TRBJ2-7
clone_size: .

cdr3_aa: CASSLARSYGYTF
cdr3_nt: TGTGCCAGCAGCTTAGCCAGGTCCTATGGCTACACCTTC
v_call: TRBV7-2
d_call: .
j_call: TRBJ1-2
clone_size: .

cdr3_aa: CASSSLRLVGRRSNYGYTF
cdr3_nt: TGCGCCAGCAGCTCCCTGAGACTGGTCGGACGGAGGTCGAACTATGGCTACACCTTC
v_call: TRBV4-1
d_call: .
j_call: TRBJ1-2
clone_size: few

cdr3_aa: CAWRDPLAGADYNEQFF
cdr3_nt: TGTGCCTGGAGGGACCCCCTAGCTGGCGCGGACTACAATGAGCAGTTCTTC
v_call: TRBV30
d_call: .
j_call: TRBJ2-1
clone_size: .

cdr3_aa: CASSIGTGVSEKLFF
cdr3_nt: TGTGCCAGTAGTATTGGGACAGGGGTGAGTGAAAAACTGTTTTTT
v_call: TRBV19
d_call: TRBD1
j_call: TRBJ1-4
clone_size: .

cdr3_aa: CSVELAGVKDTQYF
cdr3_nt: TGCAGCGTTGAACTAGCGGGAGTAAAAGATACGCAGTATTTT
v_call: TRBV29-1
d_call: TRBD2
j_call: TRBJ2-3
clone_size: .

cdr3_aa: CASSAREGVYNEQFF
cdr3_nt: TGTGCCAGCAGCGCCCGGGAGGGCGTCTACAATGAGCAGTTCTTC
v_call: TRBV9
d_call: TRBD2
j_call: TRBJ2-1
clone_size: .

cdr3_aa: CASRQPGATNEKLFF
cdr3_nt: TGTGCCAGCAGGCAGCCGGGTGCAACTAATGAAAAACTGTTTTTT
v_call: TRBV2
d_call: .
j_call: TRBJ1-4
clone_size: few

cdr3_aa: CASSLGGGRSYEQYF
cdr3_nt: TGCGCCAGCAGCTTGGGCGGGGGCCGATCCTACGAGCAGTACTTC
v_call: TRBV5-1
d_call: .
j_call: TRBJ2-7
clone_size: .

cdr3_aa: CASSFERVQTYNEQFF
cdr3_nt: TGCGCCAGCAGCTTCGAGCGGGTCCAGACCTACAATGAGCAGTTCTTC
v_call: TRBV4-1
d_call: .
j_call: TRBJ2-1
clone_size: .

cdr3_aa: CASSYGQGRSFF
cdr3_nt: TGTGCCAGCAGCTACGGACAGGGTAGGTCTTTCTTT
v_call: TRBV7-2
d_call: TRBD1
j_call: TRBJ1-1
clone_size: .

cdr3_aa: CASSPGFGYTF
cdr3_nt: TGTGCCAGCAGCCCGGGGTTCGGCTACACCTTC
v_call: TRBV7-9
d_call: .
j_call: TRBJ1-2
clone_size: .

cdr3_aa: CASSIQGTPGYGYTF
cdr3_nt: TGTGCCAGCAGTATACAGGGAACCCCTGGCTATGGCTACACCTTC
v_call: TRBV6-1
d_call: .
j_call: TRBJ1-2
clone_size: .